This TCR beta chain was sequenced during a study of OX40 agonist ivuxolimab in advanced cancers. Overall study: Partial responses were achieved by three patients, one with hepatocellular carcinoma and two with cutaneous melanoma.

V lost 3 bases to trimming and J lost 6 bases, with 15 bases between them. From germline, CDR1 is SNHLY and CDR2 FYNNEI. CDR3 size: 14 residues. Notes on this clone: No antigen is known for it.

Study-level results: A proportion of nonresponders additionally exhibited low normalized T-cell clonal expansion.

The protocol was immunoSEQ multiplex PCR, while the TCRdb copy is restricted to in-frame clones and leaves out a portion. This table holds some 86,000 clones, 75% to 95% found once. The source of this sequence is an adult with an advanced solid tumor such as melanoma, head and neck, liver or kidney cancer. The sample consisted of CD4+ or CD8+ T cells sorted from blood, taken in a trial of the OX40 agonist ivuxolimab. The chain has TRBV2 and TRBJ2-7; perhaps TRBD1 as D (5 bases). CDR3 sequence (DNA): TGTGCCAGCAGTGAGAGGACATATCGAGTCGAGCAGTACTTC. Its translation: CASSERTYRVEQYF.